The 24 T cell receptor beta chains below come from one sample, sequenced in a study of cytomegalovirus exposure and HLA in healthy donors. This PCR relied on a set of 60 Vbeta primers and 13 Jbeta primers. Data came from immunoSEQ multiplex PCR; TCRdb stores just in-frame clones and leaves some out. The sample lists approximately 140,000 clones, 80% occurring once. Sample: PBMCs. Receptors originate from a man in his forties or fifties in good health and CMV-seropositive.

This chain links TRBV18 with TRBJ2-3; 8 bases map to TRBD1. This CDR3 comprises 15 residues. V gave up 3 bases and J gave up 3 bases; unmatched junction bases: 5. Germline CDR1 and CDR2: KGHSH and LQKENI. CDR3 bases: TGTGCCAGCTCACCGGACAGGGATAGGACAGATACGCAGTATTTT. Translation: CASSPDRDRTDTQYF. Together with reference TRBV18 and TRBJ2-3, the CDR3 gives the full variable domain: NAGVMQNPRHLVRRRGQEARLRCSPMKGHSHVYWYRQLPEEGLKFMVYLQKENIIDESGMPKERFSAEFPKEGPSILRIQQVVRGDSAAYFCASSPDRDRTDTQYFGPGTRLTVL.

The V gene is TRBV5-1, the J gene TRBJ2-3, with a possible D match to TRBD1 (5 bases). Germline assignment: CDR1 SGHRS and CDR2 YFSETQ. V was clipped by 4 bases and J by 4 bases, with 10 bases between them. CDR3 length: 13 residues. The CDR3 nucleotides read TGCGCCAGCAGCAGCAGGGTCGCAGATACGCAGTATTTT. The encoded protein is CASSSRVADTQYF.

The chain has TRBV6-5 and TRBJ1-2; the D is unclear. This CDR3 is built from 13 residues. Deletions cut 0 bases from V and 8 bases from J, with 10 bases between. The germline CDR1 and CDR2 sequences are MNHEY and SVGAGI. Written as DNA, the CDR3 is TGTGCCAGCAGTTACTCTTGGTTGGAGGGCTACACCTTC. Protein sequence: CASSYSWLEGYTF.

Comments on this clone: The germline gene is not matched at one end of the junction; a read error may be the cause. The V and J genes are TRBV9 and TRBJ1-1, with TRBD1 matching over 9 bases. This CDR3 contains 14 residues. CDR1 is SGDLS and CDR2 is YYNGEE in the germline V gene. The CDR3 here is CANSGQGSHTEAFF. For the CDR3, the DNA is TGTGCCAACAGCGGACAGGGGTCTCACACTGAAGCTTTCTTT.

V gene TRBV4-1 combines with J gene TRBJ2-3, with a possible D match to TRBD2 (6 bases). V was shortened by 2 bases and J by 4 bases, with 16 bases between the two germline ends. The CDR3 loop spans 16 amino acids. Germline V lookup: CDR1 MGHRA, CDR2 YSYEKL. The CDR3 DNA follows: TGCGCCAGCAGCCAACTAGGAGGGGTTAGTGCAGATACGCAGTATTTT. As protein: CASSQLGGVSADTQYF.

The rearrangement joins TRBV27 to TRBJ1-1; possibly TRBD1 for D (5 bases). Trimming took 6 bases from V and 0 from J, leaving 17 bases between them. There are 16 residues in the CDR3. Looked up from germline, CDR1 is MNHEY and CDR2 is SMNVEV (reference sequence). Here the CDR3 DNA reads TGTGCCAGCAGCCCCATTGGAAGGGGAATGAACACTGAAGCTTTCTTT. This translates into CASSPIGRGMNTEAFF.

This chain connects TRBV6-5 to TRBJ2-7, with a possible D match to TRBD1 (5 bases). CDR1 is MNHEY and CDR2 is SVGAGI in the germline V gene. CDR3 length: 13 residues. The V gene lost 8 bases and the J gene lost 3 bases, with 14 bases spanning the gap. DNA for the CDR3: TGTGCCAGCTGGCAGGGTCCGGGCTACGAGCAGTACTTC. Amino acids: CASWQGPGYEQYF.

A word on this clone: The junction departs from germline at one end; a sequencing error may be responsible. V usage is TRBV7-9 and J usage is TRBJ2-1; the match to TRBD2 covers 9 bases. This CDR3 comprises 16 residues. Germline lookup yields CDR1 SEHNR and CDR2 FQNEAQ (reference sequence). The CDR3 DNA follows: TGTTCCAGCAGCCATATTAGCGGGAGTTCCCTCAGGGAGCAGTTCTTC. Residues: CSSSHISGSSLREQFF.

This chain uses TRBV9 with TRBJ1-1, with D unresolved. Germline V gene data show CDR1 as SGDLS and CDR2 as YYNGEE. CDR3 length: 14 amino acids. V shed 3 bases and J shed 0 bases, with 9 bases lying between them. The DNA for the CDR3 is TGTGCCAGCAGCGGGACTGTCATGAACACTGAAGCTTTCTTT. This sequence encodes CASSGTVMNTEAFF. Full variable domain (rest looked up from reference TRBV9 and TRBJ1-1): DSGVTQTPKHLITATGQRVTLRCSPRSGDLSVYWYQQSLDQGLQFLIQYYNGEERAKGNILERFSAQQFPDLHSELNLSSLELGDSALYFCASSGTVMNTEAFFGQGTRLTVV.

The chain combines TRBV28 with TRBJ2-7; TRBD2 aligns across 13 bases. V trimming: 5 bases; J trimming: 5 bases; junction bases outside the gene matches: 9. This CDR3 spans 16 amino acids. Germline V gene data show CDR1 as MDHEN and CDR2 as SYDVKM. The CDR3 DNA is TGTGCCAGCAGTGTCCGACTAGCGGGAGGAGAAAACGAGCAGTACTTC. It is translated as CASSVRLAGGENEQYF.

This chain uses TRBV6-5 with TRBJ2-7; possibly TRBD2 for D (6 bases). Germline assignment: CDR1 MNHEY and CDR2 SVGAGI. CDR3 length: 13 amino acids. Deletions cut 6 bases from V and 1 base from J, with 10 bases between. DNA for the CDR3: TGTGCCAGCAGCGAAAGCGGGTCCTACGAGCAGTACTTC. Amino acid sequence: CASSESGSYEQYF.

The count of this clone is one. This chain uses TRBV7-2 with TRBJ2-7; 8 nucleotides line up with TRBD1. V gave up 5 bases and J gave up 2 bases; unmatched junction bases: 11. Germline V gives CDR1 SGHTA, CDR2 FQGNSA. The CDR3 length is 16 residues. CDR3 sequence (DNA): TGTGCCAGCAGCCCAGGACAGGGTTGGGAGCCCTACGAGCAGTACTTC. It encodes CASSPGQGWEPYEQYF.

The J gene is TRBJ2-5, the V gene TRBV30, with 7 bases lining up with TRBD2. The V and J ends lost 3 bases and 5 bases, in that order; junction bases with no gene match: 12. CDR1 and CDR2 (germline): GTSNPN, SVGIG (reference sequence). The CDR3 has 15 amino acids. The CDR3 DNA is TGTGCCTGGAGCGGCGCCGGGGGGAGAGGCGAGACCCAGTACTTC. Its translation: CAWSGAGGRGETQYF.

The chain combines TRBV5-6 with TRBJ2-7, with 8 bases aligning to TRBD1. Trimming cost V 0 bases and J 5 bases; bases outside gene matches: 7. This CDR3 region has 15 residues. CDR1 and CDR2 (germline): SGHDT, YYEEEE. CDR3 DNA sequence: TGTGCCAGCAGCTTGGGGGGACAGGCGGTCCACGAGCAGTACTTC. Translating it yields CASSLGGQAVHEQYF.

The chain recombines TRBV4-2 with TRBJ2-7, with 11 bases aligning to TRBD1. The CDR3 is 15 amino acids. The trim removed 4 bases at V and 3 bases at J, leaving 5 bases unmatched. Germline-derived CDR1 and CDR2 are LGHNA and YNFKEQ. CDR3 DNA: TGTGCCAGCAGCCTATCCGGGACAGGGGGCTACGAGCAGTACTTC. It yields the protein CASSLSGTGGYEQYF.

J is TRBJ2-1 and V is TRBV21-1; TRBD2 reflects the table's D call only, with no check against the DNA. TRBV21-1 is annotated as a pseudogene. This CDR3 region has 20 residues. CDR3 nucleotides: TGTGCCAGCAGCGTCTCTAGTCCCGGGACTAGCGGGAGCTCCTACAATGAGCAGTTCTTC. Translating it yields CASSVSSPGTSGSSYNEQFF.

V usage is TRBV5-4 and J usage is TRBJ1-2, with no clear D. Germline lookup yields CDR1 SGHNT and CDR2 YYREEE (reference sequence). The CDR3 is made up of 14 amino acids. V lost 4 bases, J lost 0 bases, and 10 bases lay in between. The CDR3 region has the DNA TGTGCCAGCAGCACCGAGTTCTCTAACTATGGCTACACCTTC. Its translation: CASSTEFSNYGYTF.

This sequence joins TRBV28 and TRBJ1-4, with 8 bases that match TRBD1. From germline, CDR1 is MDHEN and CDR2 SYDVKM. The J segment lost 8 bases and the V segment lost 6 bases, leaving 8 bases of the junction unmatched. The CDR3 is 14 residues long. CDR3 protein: CASRRQGPSEKLFF. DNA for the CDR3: TGTGCCAGCAGGAGACAGGGGCCATCCGAAAAACTGTTTTTT.

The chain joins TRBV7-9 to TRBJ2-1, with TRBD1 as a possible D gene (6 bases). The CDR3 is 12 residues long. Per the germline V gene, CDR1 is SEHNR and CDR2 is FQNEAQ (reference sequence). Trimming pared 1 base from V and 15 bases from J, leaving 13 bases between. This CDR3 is CASSLESTGPFF. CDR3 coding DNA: TGTGCCAGCAGCTTAGAGTCTACAGGGCCGTTCTTC.

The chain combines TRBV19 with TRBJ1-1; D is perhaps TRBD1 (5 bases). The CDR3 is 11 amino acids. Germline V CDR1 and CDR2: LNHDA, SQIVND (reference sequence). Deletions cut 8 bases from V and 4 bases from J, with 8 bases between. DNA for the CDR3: TGTGCCAGTCAGGGTGTCACTGAAGCTTTCTTT. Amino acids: CASQGVTEAFF.

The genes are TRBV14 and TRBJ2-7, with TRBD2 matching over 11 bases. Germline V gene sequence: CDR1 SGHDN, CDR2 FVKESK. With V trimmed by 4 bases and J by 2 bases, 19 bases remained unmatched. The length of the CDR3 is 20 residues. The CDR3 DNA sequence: TGTGCCAGCAGCCGACTGACTAGCGGGACTTCCCGACAGAGTCCCTACGAGCAGTACTTC. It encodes CASSRLTSGTSRQSPYEQYF.

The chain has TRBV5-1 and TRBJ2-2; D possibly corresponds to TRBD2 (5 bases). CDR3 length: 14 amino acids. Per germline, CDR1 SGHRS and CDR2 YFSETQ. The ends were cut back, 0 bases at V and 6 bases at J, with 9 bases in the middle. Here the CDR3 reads CASSLDGMAGELFF. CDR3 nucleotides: TGCGCCAGCAGCTTGGACGGGATGGCCGGGGAGCTGTTTTTT.

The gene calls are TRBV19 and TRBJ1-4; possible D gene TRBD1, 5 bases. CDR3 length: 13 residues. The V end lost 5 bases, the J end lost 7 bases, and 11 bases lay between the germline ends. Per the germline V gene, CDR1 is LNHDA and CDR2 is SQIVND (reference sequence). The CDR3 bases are TGTGCCAGTAGTCAGGGAGGGCGTGAAAAACTGTTTTTT. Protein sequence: CASSQGGREKLFF. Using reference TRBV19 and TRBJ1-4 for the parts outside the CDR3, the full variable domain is DGGITQSPKYLFRKEGQNVTLSCEQNLNHDAMYWYRQDPGQGLRLIYYSQIVNDFQKGDIAEGYSVSREKKESFPLTVTSAQKNPTAFYLCASSQGGREKLFFGSGTQLSVL.

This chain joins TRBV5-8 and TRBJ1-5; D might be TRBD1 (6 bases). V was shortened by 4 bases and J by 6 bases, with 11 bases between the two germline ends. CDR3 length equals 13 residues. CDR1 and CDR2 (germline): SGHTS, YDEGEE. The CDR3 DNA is TGTGCCAGCAGCGAAGGGACATTTCAGCCCCAGCATTTT. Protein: CASSEGTFQPQHF.